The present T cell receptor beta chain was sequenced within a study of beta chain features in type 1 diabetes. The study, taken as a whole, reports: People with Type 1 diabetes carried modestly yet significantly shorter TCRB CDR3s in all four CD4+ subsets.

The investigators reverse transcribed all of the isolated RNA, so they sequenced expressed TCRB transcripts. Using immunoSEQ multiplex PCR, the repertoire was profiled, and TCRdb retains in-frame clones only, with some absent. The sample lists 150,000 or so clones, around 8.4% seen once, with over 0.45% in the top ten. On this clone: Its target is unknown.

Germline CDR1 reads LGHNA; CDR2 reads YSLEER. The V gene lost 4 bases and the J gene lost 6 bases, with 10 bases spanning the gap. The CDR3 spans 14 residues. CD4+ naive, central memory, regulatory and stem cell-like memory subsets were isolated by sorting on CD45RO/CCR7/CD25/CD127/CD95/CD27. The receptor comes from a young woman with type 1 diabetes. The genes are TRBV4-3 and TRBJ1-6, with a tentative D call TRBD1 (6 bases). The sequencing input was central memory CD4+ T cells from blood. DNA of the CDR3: TGCGCCAGCAGCCGACGGACAGTTAATTCACCCCTCCACTTT. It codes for CASSRRTVNSPLHF.